One sample yielded the 25 T cell receptor beta chains listed below, sequenced in a study of blood T cell repertoires in COVID-19. Clones were read by immunoSEQ multiplex PCR, and TCRdb kept only the in-frame ones, dropping some. The sample includes 400,000 to 550,000 clones, 70% to 90% of them seen just once. Sequencing input: PBMCs or T cells enriched from blood (not recorded which). Receptors were obtained from a woman aged 18-35 years with acute COVID-19.

The rearrangement joins TRBV5-1 to TRBJ2-3; no clear D gene. V dropped 0 bases and J dropped 2 bases, with 4 bases sitting between them. Germline CDR1 is SGHRS and CDR2 is YFSETQ. This CDR3 has 13 residues. The CDR3: CASSLEATDTQYF. CDR3 DNA: TGCGCCAGCAGCTTGGAAGCCACAGATACGCAGTATTTT.

The rearrangement joins TRBV5-6 to TRBJ1-2, with 9 bases aligning to TRBD1. The CDR3 has 14 residues. The germline CDR1 and CDR2 sequences are SGHDT and YYEEEE. Trimming at V came to 4 bases and at J to 4 bases, leaving 5 bases not matched to a gene. In nucleotides, the CDR3 is TGTGCCAGCAGCGAGGACAGGGGCCTCTATGGCTACACCTTC. Translating gives CASSEDRGLYGYTF.

The CDR3 here is CASSNRGGRDLYEQYF. CDR3 DNA: TGTGCCAGCAGCAACAGAGGGGGAAGAGATCTCTACGAGCAGTACTTC. V and J are TRBV7-9 and TRBJ2-7; D perhaps matches TRBD1 (6 bases). The CDR3 runs 16 residues. Trimming took off 5 bases at V and 3 bases at J, with 20 bases between the two ends. Germline CDR1 is SEHNR and CDR2 is FQNEAQ (reference sequence).

V and J are TRBV6-5 and TRBJ1-2; no reliable D call. CDR1 is MNHEY, CDR2 SVGAGI, per germline. The V end lost 6 bases, the J end lost 6 bases, and 11 bases lay between the germline ends. The CDR3 extends over 12 amino acids. This CDR3 is CASRDEADGYTF. CDR3 bases: TGTGCCAGCAGGGACGAAGCGGATGGCTACACCTTC.

The V call is TRBV5-6, the J call TRBJ2-5; 11 nucleotides agree with TRBD2. The ends lost 5 bases at V and 3 bases at J; junction bases unmatched: 3. The CDR3 length is 14 residues. CDR1 and CDR2 (germline): SGHDT, YYEEEE. CDR3 amino acids: CASRALAGEETQYF. The CDR3 bases are TGTGCCAGCAGAGCACTAGCGGGAGAAGAGACCCAGTACTTC.

The chain uses TRBV27 and TRBJ1-1, with D possibly being TRBD1 (6 bases). The germline V gene encodes CDR1 MNHEY and CDR2 SMNVEV (reference sequence). Trimming left V 1 base short and J 11 bases short, with 17 bases between. The CDR3 spans 14 residues. The CDR3 DNA reads TGTGCCAGCAGTTTATATGTTGGGACAATCGCCGCTTTCTTT. This gives the protein CASSLYVGTIAAFF.

This clone has only one observation. The chain employs TRBV4-2 and TRBJ2-5; 7 positions agree with TRBD1. CDR3 length equals 15 residues. The germline gives CDR1 LGHNA, CDR2 YNFKEQ. Germline trimming cut 4 bases from V and 1 base from J; bases unmatched to any gene: 6. As DNA, the CDR3 is TGTGCCAGCAGCCGAGAACAGGGGCGCCAAGAGACCCAGTACTTC. This translates into CASSREQGRQETQYF.

The chain recombines TRBV14 with TRBJ2-1; 11 positions agree with TRBD2. The V gene's germline CDR1 is SGHDN and CDR2 FVKESK. The J segment lost 5 bases and the V segment lost 1 base, leaving 10 bases of the junction unmatched. The CDR3 spans 18 residues. The CDR3, as DNA: TGTGCCAGCAGCCAAGGACTCTTAGCGGGAGGGCCCCACAATGAGCAGTTCTTC. It yields the protein CASSQGLLAGGPHNEQFF.

In this sample, this clone turned up once. The gene calls are TRBV27 and TRBJ1-6; 8 bases are a match to TRBD1. CDR3 length equals 16 residues. Germline V CDR1 and CDR2: MNHEY, SMNVEV (reference sequence). Trimming took 5 bases from V and 9 from J; bases not matched to a gene: 12. The CDR3 loop reads CASSLRRTGLTSPLHF. DNA for the CDR3: TGTGCCAGCAGTCTCCGACGGACAGGGCTTACTTCACCCCTCCACTTT.

This chain links TRBV5-1 with TRBJ1-2; 9 bases line up with TRBD1. This CDR3 spans 13 amino acids. From germline, CDR1 is SGHRS and CDR2 YFSETQ. Trimming cost V 5 bases and J 3 bases; bases outside gene matches: 2. Written as DNA, the CDR3 is TGCGCCAGCAGGACAGGGGGGGACTATGGCTACACCTTC. This codes for CASRTGGDYGYTF.

This clone was seen just once. V and J are TRBV15 and TRBJ1-5; D remains unclear. V lost 5 bases, J lost 11 bases, and 25 bases lay in between. Germline V CDR1 and CDR2: LNHNV, YYDKDF (reference sequence). This CDR3 comprises 16 residues. This CDR3 reads CATSLGLSVPLEAQHF. CDR3 nucleotides: TGTGCCACCAGCCTCGGTCTGTCCGTTCCCCTCGAGGCCCAGCATTTT.

The chain's CDR3 is CASSRAAGPSYEQYF. DNA for the CDR3: TGTGCCAGCAGCCGAGCAGCAGGGCCTTCCTACGAGCAGTACTTC. The chain links TRBV3-1 (or the pseudogene TRBV3-2) to TRBJ2-7; tentative D call: TRBD1 (5 bases). Germline lookup yields CDR1 LGHDT and CDR2 YNNKEL (reference sequence). V was trimmed by 4 bases and J by 1 base, leaving 14 bases between them. The length of the CDR3 is 15 residues.

V gene TRBV6-5 combines with J gene TRBJ2-7; no clear D gene. V lost 3 bases, J lost 6 bases, and 15 bases lay in between. The germline gives CDR1 MNHEY, CDR2 SVGAGI. The CDR3 is 14 residues long. In nucleotides, the CDR3 is TGTGCCAGCAGTTATAAGGTTGGGCTTCTCGAGCAGTACTTC. Translated: CASSYKVGLLEQYF.

In its sample, this clone was seen a few times. This CDR3 is CSVSGGDRETQYF. Written as DNA, the CDR3 is TGCAGCGTTTCGGGGGGAGATAGAGAGACCCAGTACTTC. The chain couples TRBV29-1 to TRBJ2-5; 7 bases are shared with TRBD2. CDR1 and CDR2 (germline): SQVTM, ANQGSEA. J was trimmed by 4 bases and V by 5 bases; bases with no gene match: 7. The CDR3 consists of 13 residues. Based on the CDR3 plus reference TRBV29-1 and TRBJ2-5, the full variable domain is SAVISQKPSRDICQRGTSLTIQCQVDSQVTMMFWYRQQPGQSLTLIATANQGSEATYESGFVIDKFPISRPNLTFSTLTVSNMSPEDSSIYLCSVSGGDRETQYFGPGTRLLVL.

This chain links TRBV28 with TRBJ2-2; D possibly corresponds to TRBD2 (7 bases). Germline V gene sequence: CDR1 MDHEN, CDR2 SYDVKM. The CDR3 has 15 residues. The V gene lost 8 bases and the J gene lost 1 base, with 14 bases spanning the gap. The CDR3 here is CASGGASGNTGELFF. The CDR3 DNA reads as TGTGCCAGCGGGGGGGCTAGCGGGAACACCGGGGAGCTGTTTTTT.

This clone was counted a single time. The genes are TRBV30 and TRBJ1-5; D may be TRBD1 (6 bases). Germline-derived CDR1 and CDR2 are GTSNPN and SVGIG (reference sequence). V was shortened by 2 bases and J by 0 bases, with 8 bases between the two germline ends. CDR3 length: 14 amino acids. CDR3 bases: TGTGCCTGGAGTCGGGACACTAGCAATCAGCCCCAGCATTTT. Protein: CAWSRDTSNQPQHF.

The V gene is TRBV6-2 or TRBV6-3, the J gene TRBJ2-7; 7 nucleotides line up with TRBD1. Germline V gene lookup returns CDR1 MNHEY and CDR2 SVGEGT. The CDR3 spans 16 residues. After removal of 4 bases from V and 3 bases from J, the junction contained 12 bases not matched to a gene. This CDR3 is CASSSRGQVGNYEQYF. DNA for the CDR3: TGTGCCAGCAGTTCGAGAGGACAGGTTGGGAACTACGAGCAGTACTTC.

The chain recombines TRBV28 with TRBJ1-6; no clear D gene. CDR1 is MDHEN, CDR2 SYDVKM, per germline. V was cut by 2 bases and J by 8 bases, with 13 bases left in between. The CDR3 sequence is 15 residues long. CDR3 DNA sequence: TGTGCCAGCAGTTTACCCTCCTTATTATATTCACCCCTCCACTTT. Amino acid sequence: CASSLPSLLYSPLHF.

The V and J genes are TRBV3-1 (or the pseudogene TRBV3-2) and TRBJ1-1; 7 bases line up with TRBD1. The trim removed 2 bases at V and 4 bases at J, leaving 4 bases unmatched. The CDR3 has 14 residues. Germline loops: CDR1 LGHDT, CDR2 YNNKEL (reference sequence). The CDR3 here is CASSQWDSRTEAFF. The CDR3 DNA is TGTGCCAGCAGCCAATGGGACAGTCGCACTGAAGCTTTCTTT.

The chain has TRBV7-8 and TRBJ1-4; D is possibly TRBD1 (6 bases). Trimming took 1 base from V and 8 from J, leaving 14 bases between them. The CDR3 covers 15 residues. Germline V gene lookup returns CDR1 SGHVS and CDR2 FQNEAQ. The CDR3 loop is CASSLVRGQGEKLFF. CDR3 nucleotide sequence: TGTGCCAGCAGCTTAGTCCGGGGACAAGGGGAAAAACTGTTTTTT.

V and J are TRBV19 and TRBJ2-7; D unresolved. Between the trimmed V and J ends, which lost 7 bases and 0 bases, there was a span of 13 bases. This CDR3 has 14 amino acids. In germline, CDR1 is LNHDA, CDR2 SQIVND (reference sequence). The CDR3 DNA sequence: TGTGCCAGTACCATGACACGAAGCTCCTACGAGCAGTACTTC. Amino acids: CASTMTRSSYEQYF.

This clone was seen a single time. J is TRBJ1-5 and V is TRBV7-9; weak D call: TRBD1 (6 bases). From germline, CDR1 is SEHNR and CDR2 FQNEAQ (reference sequence). This CDR3 region has 15 residues. V lost 3 bases and J lost 7, with 16 bases in between. The CDR3 sequence is CASSLGGGSVQPQHF. Written as DNA, the CDR3 is TGTGCCAGCAGCTTGGGAGGGGGTTCTGTGCAGCCCCAGCATTTT.

This chain connects TRBV29-1 to TRBJ2-7, with D unclear. The V and J ends lost 2 bases and 3 bases respectively, with 5 bases between them. The germline CDR1 and CDR2 sequences are SQVTM and ANQGSEA. This CDR3 is built from 11 residues. The CDR3 region is CSVEISYEQYF. The CDR3, as DNA: TGCAGCGTTGAAATCAGCTACGAGCAGTACTTC.

The V call is TRBV3-1 (or the pseudogene TRBV3-2), the J call TRBJ2-1, with 9 positions matching TRBD1. V lost 5 bases to trimming and J lost 3 bases; unmatched junction nucleotides: 8. The germline V gene has CDR1 LGHDT and CDR2 YNNKEL (reference sequence). The CDR3 runs to 16 residues. The DNA for the CDR3 is TGTGCCAGCAGCTTTACCGGGACAGGGTACTACAATGAGCAGTTCTTC. Encoded protein: CASSFTGTGYYNEQFF.

J is TRBJ1-2 and V is TRBV7-2; D unclear. The germline V and J ends were trimmed by 2 bases and 1 base, with 8 bases remaining between them. The CDR3 extends over 14 amino acids. The germline CDR1 and CDR2 sequences are SGHTA and FQGNSA. Here the CDR3 reads CASSLYGSNYGYTF. In nucleotides, the CDR3 is TGTGCCAGCAGCTTATATGGCAGTAACTATGGCTACACCTTC.